Listed below are T cell receptor beta chains from one sample, sequenced in a study of CD8+CD57+ T cells in acquired aplastic anemia. MiXCR, applied by TCRdb to the reads, yields one record per CDR3 protein. In the table there are 120,000 or so distinct CDR3 sequences, about 40% of which are singletons. The sample consisted of sorted CD4+, CD8+, or CD8+CD57+ T cells (not recorded which) from PBMCs. These receptors were obtained from a human donor with aplastic anemia. Each CDR3 is given with its conserved first and last residue. Fields, in order: J gene, clone size, V gene, CDR3 protein. Expanded clones get a size class; other rows say once, few or many, or leave the size out.

TRBJ1-6,-,TRBV7-2,CASSPRGQGSPLHF
TRBJ2-5,-,TRBV20-1,CSANLGGGGEAQYF
TRBJ1-6,-,TRBV2,CASTNAGSNSPLHF
TRBJ1-5,many,TRBV11-3,CASSLAAQPQHF
TRBJ1-5,many,TRBV24-1,CATGRTEKSPQHF
TRBJ1-2,many,TRBV7-3,CASSLRAAAGGHGYTF
TRBJ1-6,few,TRBV24-1,CATSVESGGWHNSPLHF
TRBJ2-1,-,TRBV11-2,CASSPTGTGANEQFF
TRBJ2-3,many,TRBV5-1,CASSGQGSTDTQYF
TRBJ1-4,-,TRBV4-2,CASSLRQGGSAGEKLFF
TRBJ2-1,many,TRBV7-6,CASTGQGGNEQFF
TRBJ2-1,-,TRBV4-2,CASSPYGNPGQGSYNEQFF
TRBJ1-1,-,TRBV6-5,CASSYSNPNTEAFF
TRBJ2-3,-,TRBV20-1,CSAKGLASTDTQYF
TRBJ1-6,many,TRBV6-1,CASRPHGRENSPLHF
TRBJ1-2,many,TRBV4-1,CASSHARTGVMRGYTF
TRBJ1-5,many,TRBV5-1,CASSLDSNNQPQHF
TRBJ1-2,many,TRBV2,CASRAGGGRGYGYTF
TRBJ2-7,-,TRBV4-2,CASSPRLAGSYEQYF
TRBJ1-1,few,TRBV7-2,CASSLALREKGKGTEAFF
TRBJ1-1,few,TRBV12-3/TRBV12-4,CASSLRGLGGKVSANTEAFF
TRBJ2-1,few,TRBV6-1,CASSRATGNTYNEQFF
TRBJ2-3,-,TRBV12-3/TRBV12-4,CASSPPGRDTQYF
TRBJ2-5,few,TRBV5-1,CASSLRGVEKETQCF
TRBJ1-4,many,TRBV7-2,CASSLALRDTNEKLFF
TRBJ1-2,many,TRBV14,CASSQGQGNNYGYTF
TRBJ1-2,many,TRBV6-5,CASSYETGGGYGYTF
TRBJ2-3,-,TRBV9,CASSETSASTDTQYF
TRBJ2-7,-,TRBV15,CATSFRQGSHEQYF
TRBJ1-2,-,TRBV29-1,CSVEFRKTGYYGYTF
TRBJ1-1,few,TRBV30,CAWSAPLRLDTEAFF
TRBJ1-2,-,TRBV11-2,CASSSPRQGARGYTF
TRBJ2-7,-,TRBV20-1,CSARKVKGTGGSYEQYF
TRBJ1-2,many,TRBV19,CASRKRDRYEGYTF
TRBJ2-7,-,TRBV27,CASSSRTGGRGSRCEQYF
TRBJ1-2,many,TRBV5-6,CASSIGQGHYGYTF
TRBJ1-5,-,TRBV29-1,CSVEEDRNQPQHF
TRBJ1-4,many,TRBV19,CASRHRETNEKLFF
TRBJ1-1,-,TRBV10-3,CATSGEPLINTEAFF
-,few,TRBV27,CASSPRALAGVGEQFF
TRBJ1-6,many,TRBV6-1,CASSPTWENSPLHF
TRBJ1-3,many,TRBV7-2,CASSNPGISGNTIYF
TRBJ1-6,many,TRBV6-1,CASSEGQGFRLHF
TRBJ2-1,many,TRBV14,CASSQVGTGWGNEQFF
TRBJ1-5,many,TRBV20-1,CSARDRAYSNQPQHF
TRBJ1-3,many,TRBV25-1,CASSEFGGTGNTIYF
TRBJ1-6,many,TRBV9,CASSVGQHSPLHF
TRBJ1-1,-,TRBV5-6,CASSFSTGDTEAFF
TRBJ1-5,many,TRBV7-2,CASSLTLSNQPQHF
TRBJ1-5,once,TRBV7-6,CASSFPGYEDVKDQPQHF
TRBJ1-3,few,TRBV9,CASSVGGRTGNTIYF